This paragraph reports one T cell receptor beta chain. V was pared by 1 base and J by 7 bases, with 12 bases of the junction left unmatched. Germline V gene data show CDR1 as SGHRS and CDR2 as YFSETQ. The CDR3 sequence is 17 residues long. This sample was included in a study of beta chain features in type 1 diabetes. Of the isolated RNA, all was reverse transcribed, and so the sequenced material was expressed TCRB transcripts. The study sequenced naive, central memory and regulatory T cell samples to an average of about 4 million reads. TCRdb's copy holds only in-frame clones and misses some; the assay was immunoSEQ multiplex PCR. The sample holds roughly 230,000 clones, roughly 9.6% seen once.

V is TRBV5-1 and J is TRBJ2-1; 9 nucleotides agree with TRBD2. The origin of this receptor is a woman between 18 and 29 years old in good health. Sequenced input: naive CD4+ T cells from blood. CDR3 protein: CASSLRTSEVRGNEQFF. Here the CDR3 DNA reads TGCGCCAGCAGCTTGAGGACTAGCGAGGTGAGAGGTAATGAGCAGTTCTTC.